These 15 T cell receptor beta chains originate from one sample sequenced in a study of CD8 T cells in ankylosing spondylitis. Their antigen targets remain unknown. A single record per CDR3 protein comes from TCRdb applying MiXCR to the 5' RACE reads. The sample consists of a few hundred thousand distinct CDR3 sequences, under 20% of them appearing once. General study findings and limits: Seemingly distinctive of ankylosing spondylitis blood was a TCR beta motif formed by eight highly homologous variants.

The sequenced material came from blood, either unsorted or a sorted T cell fraction (not recorded which). The receptors were sampled from a male donor with ankylosing spondylitis.

This clonotype was counted at least ten times. The rearrangement joins TRBV12-3 or TRBV12-4 to TRBJ1-1, with a weak D call TRBD1 (5 bases). V lost 6 bases, J lost 4 bases, and 15 bases lay in between. The CDR3 spans 14 residues. CDR3: CASRTGLSSTEAFF. The CDR3 DNA is TGTGCCAGCAGGACGGGACTTAGTAGCACTGAAGCTTTCTTT.

This chain connects TRBV28 to TRBJ2-5; D possibly uses TRBD1 or TRBD2 (6 bases each). V shed 7 bases and J shed 5 bases, with 11 bases lying between them. CDR3 length: 12 residues. From germline, CDR1 is MDHEN and CDR2 SYDVKM. Written as DNA, the CDR3 is TGTGCCAGCACTAGGGGGAGGGAGACCCAGTACTTC. This sequence encodes CASTRGRETQYF.

The CDR3 sequence is CASTEGGSYNEQFF. The CDR3 DNA reads TGTGCCAGCACCGAGGGAGGCTCCTACAATGAGCAGTTCTTC. This chain joins TRBV12-3 or TRBV12-4 and TRBJ2-1, with D possibly matching TRBD2 (6 bases). The V end lost 7 bases, the J end lost 0 bases, and 10 bases lay between the germline ends. The CDR3 consists of 14 residues.

A few counts support this clonotype. V gene TRBV5-8 combines with J gene TRBJ2-7, with D perhaps given as TRBD1 or TRBD2 (5 bases each). V shed 6 bases and J shed 4 bases, with 17 bases lying between them. The CDR3 covers 14 residues. The V gene's germline CDR1 is SGHTS and CDR2 YDEGEE. CDR3 protein: CASTKIPGPYEQYF. For the CDR3, the DNA is TGTGCCAGCACTAAAATACCGGGACCTTACGAGCAGTACTTC.

This clonotype was seen ten or more times. The chain couples TRBV7-3 to TRBJ2-5; 9 nucleotides align to TRBD2. The J segment lost 3 bases and the V segment lost 6 bases, leaving 8 bases of the junction unmatched. The germline V gene has CDR1 SGHTA and CDR2 FQGTGA. The length of the CDR3 is 15 residues. The CDR3 spells CASSRSGRPEETQYF. The CDR3 DNA reads TGTGCCAGCAGTCGTAGCGGGAGACCTGAAGAGACCCAGTACTTC.

The table lists this clonotype with a few counts. The gene calls are TRBV29-1 and TRBJ2-1; D might be TRBD2 (5 bases). Looked up from germline, CDR1 is SQVTM and CDR2 is ANQGSEA. CDR3 size: 14 residues. V lost 5 bases and J lost 2, with 13 bases in between. CDR3 DNA sequence: TGCAGCGTTCTCGTTAGCGATCCCTACAATGAGCAGTTCTTC. This translates into CSVLVSDPYNEQFF.

The chain combines TRBV12-3 or TRBV12-4 with TRBJ1-3; perhaps TRBD1 as D (5 bases). Trimming took off 7 bases at V and 0 bases at J, with 10 bases between the two ends. The CDR3 length is 14 residues. Here the CDR3 DNA reads TGTGCCAGCATTACAGGAGACTCTGGAAACACCATATATTTT. Translating gives CASITGDSGNTIYF.

The chain employs TRBV29-1 and TRBJ1-2; a weak D match, TRBD1 (6 bases). V lost 3 bases, J lost 0 bases, and 17 bases lay in between. CDR1 and CDR2 (germline): SQVTM, ANQGSEA. The CDR3 is 16 amino acids. CDR3 region: CSVDVGGRPPNYGYTF. Written as DNA, the CDR3 is TGCAGCGTTGACGTCGGGGGGCGTCCCCCTAACTATGGCTACACCTTC.

The V and J genes are TRBV6-1 and TRBJ1-1, with TRBD1 as a possible D gene (6 bases). V was clipped by 5 bases and J by 0 bases, with 16 bases between them. The CDR3 covers 16 residues. Per the germline V gene, CDR1 is MNHNS and CDR2 is SASEGT. The CDR3 region is CASSPTGQGLNTEAFF. The CDR3 DNA follows: TGTGCCAGCAGTCCCACCGGCCAGGGGTTGAACACTGAAGCTTTCTTT.

The chain joins TRBV6-1 to TRBJ2-7; 12 bases line up with TRBD2. The CDR3 has 15 residues. V lost 6 bases and J lost 2; bases outside the gene matches: 5. Per the germline V gene, CDR1 is MNHNS and CDR2 is SASEGT. The CDR3, as DNA: TGTGCCAGCAGGCCGACTAGCGGGAGTCCCTACGAGCAGTACTTC. It encodes CASRPTSGSPYEQYF.

This clonotype was seen a few times. The chain couples TRBV6-1 to TRBJ2-7; 9 nucleotides match TRBD2. J lost 4 bases, V lost 2 bases, and 6 bases had no gene match. The CDR3 covers 15 residues. Germline CDR1 reads MNHNS; CDR2 reads SASEGT. The CDR3 here is CASSEPVAGEYEQYF. For the CDR3, the DNA is TGTGCCAGCAGTGAACCCGTAGCGGGAGAGTACGAGCAGTACTTC.

The genes are TRBV6-2 or TRBV6-3 and TRBJ2-7, with a possible D match to TRBD2 (5 bases). CDR3 size: 15 residues. V lost 4 bases and J 3 bases, leaving 16 bases between the germline ends. Germline CDR1 reads MNHEY; CDR2 reads SVGEGT. CDR3 residues: CASSSSENRGYEQYF. CDR3 bases: TGTGCCAGCAGTTCCTCGGAGAATCGGGGCTACGAGCAGTACTTC.

This sequence joins TRBV6-1 and TRBJ2-1, with TRBD2 matching over 8 bases. After removal of 5 bases from V and 15 bases from J, the junction contained 18 bases not matched to a gene. The germline gives CDR1 MNHNS, CDR2 SASEGT. This CDR3 is built from 15 residues. CDR3 sequence reads: CASSRPGLVDPRLFF. The CDR3 DNA reads as TGTGCCAGCAGTCGACCGGGACTAGTGGACCCGCGGCTGTTCTTC.

Many counts were recorded for this clonotype. The chain carries TRBV5-1 and TRBJ2-1, with 7 bases aligning to TRBD2. Losses at the gene ends were 4 bases for V and 0 bases for J; bases not matched to a gene: 7. Germline V lookup: CDR1 SGHRS, CDR2 YFSETQ. The CDR3 spans 16 residues. In DNA form, the CDR3 reads TGCGCCAGCAGCCCCCTGGGGGGGAGCTCCTACAATGAGCAGTTCTTC. It encodes CASSPLGGSSYNEQFF.

This clonotype showed up many times. DNA of the CDR3: TGCAGTGCCCTGTATAGCGTGGGTTCCTACGAGCAGTACTTC. Protein product: CSALYSVGSYEQYF. V and J are TRBV20-1 and TRBJ2-7; D may be TRBD2 (5 bases). Germline CDR1 reads DFQATT; CDR2 reads SNEGSKA (reference sequence). The CDR3 has 14 residues. V lost 6 bases and J lost 1, with 16 bases in between.